This is a list of T cell receptor beta chains from one sample in a study of blood T cell repertoires in COVID-19. Some clones are missing from TCRdb's copy, which holds only in-frame ones; the method was immunoSEQ multiplex PCR. The repertoire holds more than 55,000 clones, with roughly 85% as singletons. Specimen: peripheral blood. All receptors derive from a human donor in a cohort sampled during active COVID-19. Each CDR3 is given with its conserved first and last residue. Expanded clones are given a class, and other clones once, few, many or no size at all.

clone_size j_call v_call cdr3_aa
NA TRBJ2-6 TRBV7-2 CASSPRGGAGANVLTF
once TRBJ1-1 TRBV28 CASSLRGGLNTEAFF
NA TRBJ2-7 TRBV30 CAWSVQGWGPVYEQYF
few TRBJ2-7 TRBV6-2/TRBV6-3 CASSTAGGGSYEQYF
NA TRBJ1-1 TRBV6-6 CASTINPQGLNTEAFF
NA TRBJ2-1 TRBV12-3/TRBV12-4 CASSLGTSRVFF
NA TRBJ2-3 TRBV6-2/TRBV6-3 CASSLGQGGDTQYF
NA TRBJ2-3 TRBV5-6 CASRPTRTSGGRYTQYF
NA TRBJ2-6 TRBV28 CASAPRGVAGANVLTF
once TRBJ2-3 TRBV29-1 CSVVKREISYTQYF
few TRBJ2-7 TRBV19 CASSGTRSYEQYF
NA TRBJ1-1 TRBV29-1 CSGGQGDTEAFF
NA TRBJ2-5 TRBV7-2 CASSLDSASGRLGWETQYF
NA TRBJ1-1 TRBV2 CASSLRGTGMNTEAFF
NA TRBJ2-5 TRBV10-3 CAISADLTLQETQYF
NA TRBJ2-7 TRBV7-2 CASSWKRTGVYEQYF
NA TRBJ1-5 TRBV6-6 CASCDRSHRQPQHF
NA TRBJ2-5 TRBV3-1/TRBV3-2 CASSLRTGGQETQYF
NA TRBJ1-1 TRBV15 CAIKSGQNTEAFF
NA TRBJ1-5 TRBV24-1 CATSPTSLGGNQPQHF
NA TRBJ1-4 TRBV29-1 CSVDTGTNEKLFF
NA TRBJ2-3 TRBV5-1 CASTKAGAIDTQYF
NA TRBJ1-1 TRBV27 CASWDRGLYNTEAFF
NA TRBJ2-7 TRBV4-3 CASSQERGQGAYEQYF
NA TRBJ2-7 TRBV6-5 CASSRVTYEQYF
NA TRBJ1-2 TRBV7-8 CASSLGPGTGDLNYGYTF
NA TRBJ1-2 TRBV6-5 CASSYDPRGVDYGYTF
NA TRBJ1-2 TRBV4-1 CASSQERDGPYGYTF
NA TRBJ2-3 TRBV7-2 CASSPRTSGRAVTDTQYF
NA TRBJ2-3 TRBV7-2 CASSLGIYSYPPDTQYF
NA TRBJ2-7 TRBV18 CASSPLGTGSYEQYF
NA TRBJ1-1 TRBV25-1 CASSATGFGTEAFF
NA TRBJ2-3 TRBV29-1 CSVVGQGTTDTQYF
NA TRBJ2-1 TRBV30 CAWSGLRERYNEQFF
NA TRBJ1-1 TRBV19 CASSIGGRVNTEAFF
NA TRBJ1-3 TRBV19 CASRDRGSGNTIYF
NA TRBJ2-1 TRBV5-1 CASRVRQGGMPYNEQFF
once TRBJ2-3 TRBV7-3 CASSLTPGTDTQYF
NA TRBJ2-1 TRBV18 CASSLPGLAGVNEQFF
NA TRBJ2-3 TRBV3-1/TRBV3-2 CASSQPSRASGRGDTQYF
once TRBJ2-7 TRBV11-3 CASSPSTSGRAYEQYF
NA TRBJ2-2 TRBV29-1 CSATLGGGNTGELFF
once TRBJ2-3 TRBV18 CASSHSRQGKMDTQYF
NA TRBJ2-1 TRBV5-1 CASSFGSGAYSYNEQFF
few TRBJ2-1 TRBV3-1/TRBV3-2 CASSQDRGLAYNEQFF
NA TRBJ1-5 TRBV24-1 CATSETGNQPQHF
NA TRBJ2-7 TRBV30 CAFNRGSSYEQYF
NA TRBJ2-3 TRBV10-3 CAIQSGSTDTQYF